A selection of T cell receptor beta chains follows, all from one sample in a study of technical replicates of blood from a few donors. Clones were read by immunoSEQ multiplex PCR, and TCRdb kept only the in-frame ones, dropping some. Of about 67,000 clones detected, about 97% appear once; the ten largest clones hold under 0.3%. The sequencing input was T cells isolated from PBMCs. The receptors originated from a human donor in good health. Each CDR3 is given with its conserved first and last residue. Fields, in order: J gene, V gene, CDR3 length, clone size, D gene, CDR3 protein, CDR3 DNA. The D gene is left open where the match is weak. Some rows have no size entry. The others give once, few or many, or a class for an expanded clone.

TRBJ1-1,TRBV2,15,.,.,CASSEENPMNTEAFF,TGTGCCAGCAGTGAGGAGAATCCTATGAACACTGAAGCTTTCTTT
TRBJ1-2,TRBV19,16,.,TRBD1,CASNSGRGSEGASYTF,TGTGCCAGTAACTCCGGTCGGGGATCTGAGGGGGCGAGCTACACCTTC
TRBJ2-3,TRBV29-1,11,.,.,CSAGGPDTQYF,TGCAGCGCCGGGGGGCCGGATACGCAGTATTTT
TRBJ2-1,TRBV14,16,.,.,CASSQDLASVYNEQFF,TGTGCCAGCAGCCAAGATTTGGCTAGCGTTTACAATGAGCAGTTCTTC
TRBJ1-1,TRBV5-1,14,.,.,CASMLGGMNTEAFF,TGCGCCAGCATGCTAGGAGGAATGAACACTGAAGCTTTCTTT
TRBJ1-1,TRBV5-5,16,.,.,CASSLVGTPMNTEAFF,TGTGCCAGCAGCTTGGTCGGGACACCTATGAACACTGAAGCTTTCTTT
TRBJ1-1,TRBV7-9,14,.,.,CASSLVTGNTEAFF,TGTGCCAGCAGCTTAGTTACAGGGAACACTGAAGCTTTCTTT
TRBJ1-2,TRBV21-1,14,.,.,CASRETGRFYGYTF,TGTGCCAGCAGAGAGACAGGGAGGTTTTATGGCTACACCTTC
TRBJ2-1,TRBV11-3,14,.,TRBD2,CASSLGRELDEQFF,TGTGCCAGCAGCTTAGGGCGGGAGCTCGATGAGCAGTTCTTC
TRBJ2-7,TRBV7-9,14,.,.,CASSPRHWSDEQYF,TGTGCCAGCAGCCCCCGCCATTGGAGCGACGAGCAGTACTTC
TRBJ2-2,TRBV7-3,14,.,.,CASSLGRGTGELFF,TGTGCCAGCAGCTTGGGACGGGGGACCGGGGAGCTGTTTTTT
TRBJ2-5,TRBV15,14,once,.,CATSRDNGPETQYF,TGTGCCACCAGCAGAGATAACGGTCCGGAGACCCAGTACTTC
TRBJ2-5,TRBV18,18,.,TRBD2,CASSPQGLAGNNQETQYF,TGTGCCAGCTCACCTCAGGGACTAGCGGGCAATAATCAAGAGACCCAGTACTTC
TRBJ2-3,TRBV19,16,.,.,CASSSQGQGTTDTQYF,TGTGCCAGTAGTAGTCAGGGCCAGGGGACCACAGATACGCAGTATTTT
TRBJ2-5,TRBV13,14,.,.,CASSSRQIKETQYF,TGTGCCAGCAGCTCAAGACAGATTAAGGAGACCCAGTACTTC
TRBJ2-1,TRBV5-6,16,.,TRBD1,CASSDRRQGALNEQFF,TGTGCCAGCAGCGATAGGCGACAGGGGGCGCTTAATGAGCAGTTCTTC
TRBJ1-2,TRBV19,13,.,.,CASSHWSNYGYTF,TGTGCCAGTAGTCATTGGAGTAACTATGGCTACACCTTC
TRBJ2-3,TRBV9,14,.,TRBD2,CASSVASSGSTQYF,TGTGCCAGCAGCGTAGCTAGCAGCGGGAGTACGCAGTATTTT
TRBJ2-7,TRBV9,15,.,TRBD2,CASSVELAGGPKQYF,TGTGCCAGCAGCGTAGAACTAGCGGGAGGGCCTAAGCAGTACTTC
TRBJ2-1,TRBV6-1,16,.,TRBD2,CASSELGRVSYNEQFF,TGTGCCAGCAGTGAGCTCGGGAGGGTTTCCTACAATGAGCAGTTCTTC
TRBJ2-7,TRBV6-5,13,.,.,CASRSPTTYEQYF,TGTGCCTCACGGAGCCCCACCACCTACGAGCAGTACTTC
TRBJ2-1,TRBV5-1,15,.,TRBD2,CASTQLAGPYNEQFF,TGCGCCAGCACCCAACTAGCGGGACCCTACAATGAGCAGTTCTTC
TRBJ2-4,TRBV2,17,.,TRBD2,CASSEAGWGGAKNIQYF,TGTGCCAGCAGTGAAGCCGGATGGGGGGGAGCCAAAAACATTCAGTACTTC
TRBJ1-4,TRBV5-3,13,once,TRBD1,CARVTGGHEKLFF,TGTGCCAGGGTGACAGGGGGGCATGAAAAACTGTTTTTT
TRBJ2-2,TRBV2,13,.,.,CASSWANTGELFF,TGTGCCAGCAGTTGGGCTAACACCGGGGAGCTGTTTTTT
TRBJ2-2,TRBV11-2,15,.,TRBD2,CASSLSAGGEGVLFF,TGTGCCAGCAGCTTATCCGCGGGAGGAGAGGGCGTGCTGTTTTTT
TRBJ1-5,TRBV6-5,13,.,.,CASSYGPSQPQHF,TGTGCCAGCAGTTACGGGCCCAGTCAGCCCCAGCATTTT
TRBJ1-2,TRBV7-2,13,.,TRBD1,CATFQGGDYGYTF,TGTGCCACCTTTCAAGGGGGCGACTATGGCTACACCTTC
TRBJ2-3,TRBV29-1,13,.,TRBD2,CSVVREWADTQYF,TGCAGCGTTGTGCGGGAGTGGGCAGATACGCAGTATTTT
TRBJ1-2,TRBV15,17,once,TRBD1,CATSRAGQGAQGWGYTF,TGTGCCACCAGCAGGGCGGGACAGGGGGCGCAGGGTTGGGGCTACACCTTC
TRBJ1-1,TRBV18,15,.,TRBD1,CASSGLTGERGEAFF,TGTGCCAGCTCGGGTCTGACAGGGGAGAGGGGTGAAGCTTTCTTT
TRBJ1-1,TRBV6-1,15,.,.,CASSEQGSFVTEAFF,TGTGCCAGCAGTGAACAGGGGAGTTTTGTGACTGAAGCTTTCTTT
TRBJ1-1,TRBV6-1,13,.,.,CASSGTYNTEAFF,TGTGCCAGCAGCGGGACATACAACACTGAAGCTTTCTTT
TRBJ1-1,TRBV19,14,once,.,CASKISTGFTEAFF,TGTGCCAGTAAGATCTCTACAGGCTTCACTGAAGCTTTCTTT
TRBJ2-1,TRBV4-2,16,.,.,CASSQDLAGTYNEQFF,TGTGCCAGCAGCCAAGATTTGGCGGGCACCTACAATGAGCAGTTCTTC
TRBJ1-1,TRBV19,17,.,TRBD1,CASSIDPTQGAHTEAFF,TGTGCCAGTAGTATAGATCCTACCCAGGGGGCTCACACTGAAGCTTTCTTT
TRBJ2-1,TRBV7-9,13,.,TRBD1,CASSGQGFYEQFF,TGTGCCAGCAGTGGACAGGGTTTCTATGAGCAGTTCTTC
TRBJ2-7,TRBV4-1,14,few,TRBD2,CASSQSSGRYEQYF,TGCGCCAGCAGCCAAAGTAGCGGGCGCTACGAGCAGTACTTC
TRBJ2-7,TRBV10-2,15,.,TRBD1,CASKPRVQTGDEQYF,TGCGCCAGCAAACCGAGGGTCCAGACAGGGGACGAGCAGTACTTC
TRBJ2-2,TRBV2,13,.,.,CASTTIFGGELFF,TGTGCCAGCACTACTATTTTTGGCGGGGAGCTGTTTTTT
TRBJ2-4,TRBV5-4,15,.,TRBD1,CASSFQGALLDIQYF,TGTGCCAGCAGCTTTCAGGGGGCCTTGCTAGACATTCAGTACTTC
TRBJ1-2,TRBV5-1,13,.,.,CASSLAQGYGYTF,TGCGCCAGCAGCTTAGCACAGGGTTATGGCTACACCTTC
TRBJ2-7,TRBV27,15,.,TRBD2,CASSFPSGGVYEQYF,TGTGCCAGCAGTTTCCCTAGCGGGGGGGTCTACGAGCAGTACTTC
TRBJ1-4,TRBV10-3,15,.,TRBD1,CAISPWTGEKEKLFF,TGTGCCATCAGCCCCTGGACAGGGGAAAAAGAAAAACTGTTTTTT
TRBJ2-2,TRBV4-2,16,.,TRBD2,CASEPVLAENTGELFF,TGTGCCAGTGAACCAGTACTAGCGGAAAACACCGGGGAGCTGTTTTTT
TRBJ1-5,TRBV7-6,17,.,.,CASSSLPTEHSNQPQHF,TGTGCCAGCAGCTCCCTTCCGACAGAACATAGCAATCAGCCCCAGCATTTT
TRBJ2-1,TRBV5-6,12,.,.,CASSFWSGEQFF,TGTGCCAGCAGCTTTTGGAGTGGTGAGCAGTTCTTC
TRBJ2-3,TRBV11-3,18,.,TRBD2,CASSLGIWASGATDTQYF,TGTGCCAGCAGCTTAGGTATTTGGGCTAGCGGGGCCACAGATACGCAGTATTTT
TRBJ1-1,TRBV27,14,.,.,CASSLNTYNTEAFF,TGTGCCAGCAGTTTAAACACATATAACACTGAAGCTTTCTTT
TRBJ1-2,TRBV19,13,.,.,CASSMLDYYGYTF,TGTGCCAGTAGTATGTTAGATTACTATGGCTACACCTTC
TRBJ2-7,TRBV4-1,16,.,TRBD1,CASSQPQGQGPYEQYF,TGCGCCAGCAGCCAGCCCCAGGGACAGGGTCCCTACGAGCAGTACTTC
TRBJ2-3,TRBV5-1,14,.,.,CASSLAQNTDTQYF,TGCGCCAGCAGCTTGGCGCAGAACACAGATACGCAGTATTTT
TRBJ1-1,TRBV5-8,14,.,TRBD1,CASSPGTGGPEAFF,TGTGCCAGCAGCCCAGGGACAGGGGGCCCTGAAGCTTTCTTT
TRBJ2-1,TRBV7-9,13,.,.,CASSLRPYNEQFF,TGTGCCAGCAGCTTGCGTCCCTACAATGAGCAGTTCTTC
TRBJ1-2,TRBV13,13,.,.,CASSSREDYGYTF,TGTGCCAGCAGCTCGCGGGAGGACTATGGCTACACCTTC
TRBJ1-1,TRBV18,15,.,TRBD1,CASSPRTGQGAEAFF,TGTGCCAGCTCACCACGAACCGGACAGGGGGCTGAAGCTTTCTTT
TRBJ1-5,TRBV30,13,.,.,CAWSLPPKVPQHF,TGTGCCTGGAGTCTACCTCCGAAAGTGCCCCAGCATTTT